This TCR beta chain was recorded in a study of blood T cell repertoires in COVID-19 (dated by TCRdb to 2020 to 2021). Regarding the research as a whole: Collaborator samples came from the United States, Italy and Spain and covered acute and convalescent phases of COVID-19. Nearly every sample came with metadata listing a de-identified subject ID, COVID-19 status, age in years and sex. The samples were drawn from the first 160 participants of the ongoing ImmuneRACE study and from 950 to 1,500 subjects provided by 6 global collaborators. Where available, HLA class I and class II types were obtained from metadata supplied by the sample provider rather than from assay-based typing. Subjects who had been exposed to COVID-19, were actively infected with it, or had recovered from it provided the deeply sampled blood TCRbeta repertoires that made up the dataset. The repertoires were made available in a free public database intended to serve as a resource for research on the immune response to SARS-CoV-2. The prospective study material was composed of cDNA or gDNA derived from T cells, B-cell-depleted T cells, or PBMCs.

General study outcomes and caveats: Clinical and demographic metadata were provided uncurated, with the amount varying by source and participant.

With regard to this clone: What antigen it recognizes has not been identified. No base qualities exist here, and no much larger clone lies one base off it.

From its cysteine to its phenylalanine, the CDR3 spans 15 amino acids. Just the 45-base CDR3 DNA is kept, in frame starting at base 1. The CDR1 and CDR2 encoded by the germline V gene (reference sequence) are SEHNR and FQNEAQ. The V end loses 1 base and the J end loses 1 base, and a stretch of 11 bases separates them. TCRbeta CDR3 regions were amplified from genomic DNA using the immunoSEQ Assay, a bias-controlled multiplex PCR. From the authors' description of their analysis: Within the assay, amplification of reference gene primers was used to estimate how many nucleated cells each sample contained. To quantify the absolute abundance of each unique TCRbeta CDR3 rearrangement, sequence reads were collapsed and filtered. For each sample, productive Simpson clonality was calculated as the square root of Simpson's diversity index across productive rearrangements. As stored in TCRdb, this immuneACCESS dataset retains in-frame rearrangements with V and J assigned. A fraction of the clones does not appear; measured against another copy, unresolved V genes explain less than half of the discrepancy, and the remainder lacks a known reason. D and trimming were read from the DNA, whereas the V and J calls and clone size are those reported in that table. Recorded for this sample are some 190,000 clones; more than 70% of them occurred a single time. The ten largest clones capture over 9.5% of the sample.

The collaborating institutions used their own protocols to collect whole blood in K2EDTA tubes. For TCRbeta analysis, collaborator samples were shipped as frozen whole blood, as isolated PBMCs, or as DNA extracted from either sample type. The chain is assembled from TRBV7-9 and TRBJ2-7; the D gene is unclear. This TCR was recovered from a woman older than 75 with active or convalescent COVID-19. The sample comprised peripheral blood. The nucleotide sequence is TGTGCCAGCAGCTTAGGAAACATGTTATCCTACGAGCAGTACTTC. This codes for CASSLGNMLSYEQYF.